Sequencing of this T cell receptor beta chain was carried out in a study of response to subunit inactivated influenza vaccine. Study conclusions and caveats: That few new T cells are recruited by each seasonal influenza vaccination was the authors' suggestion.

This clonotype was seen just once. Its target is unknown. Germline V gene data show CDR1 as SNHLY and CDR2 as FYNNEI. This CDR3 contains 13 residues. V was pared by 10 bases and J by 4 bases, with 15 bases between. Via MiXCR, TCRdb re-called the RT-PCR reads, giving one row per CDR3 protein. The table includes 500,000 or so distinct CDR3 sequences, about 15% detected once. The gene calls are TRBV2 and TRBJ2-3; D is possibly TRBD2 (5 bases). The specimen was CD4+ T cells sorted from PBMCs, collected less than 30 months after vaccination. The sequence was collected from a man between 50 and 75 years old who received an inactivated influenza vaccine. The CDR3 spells CATSFLAADTQYF. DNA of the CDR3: TGTGCCACCTCCTTCCTAGCTGCAGATACGCAGTATTTT.